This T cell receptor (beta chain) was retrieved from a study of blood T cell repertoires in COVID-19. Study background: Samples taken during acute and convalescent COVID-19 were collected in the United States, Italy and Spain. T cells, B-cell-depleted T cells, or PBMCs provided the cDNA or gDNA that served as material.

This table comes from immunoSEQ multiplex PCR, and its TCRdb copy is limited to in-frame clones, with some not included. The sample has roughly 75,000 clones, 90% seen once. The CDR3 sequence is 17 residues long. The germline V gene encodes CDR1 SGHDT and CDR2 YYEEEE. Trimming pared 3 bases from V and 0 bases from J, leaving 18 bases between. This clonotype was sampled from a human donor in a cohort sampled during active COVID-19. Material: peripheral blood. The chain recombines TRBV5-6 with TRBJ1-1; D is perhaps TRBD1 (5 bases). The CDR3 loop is CASSWWGRSDMNTEAFF. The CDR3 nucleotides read TGTGCCAGCAGCTGGTGGGGGAGGAGCGACATGAACACTGAAGCTTTCTTT.